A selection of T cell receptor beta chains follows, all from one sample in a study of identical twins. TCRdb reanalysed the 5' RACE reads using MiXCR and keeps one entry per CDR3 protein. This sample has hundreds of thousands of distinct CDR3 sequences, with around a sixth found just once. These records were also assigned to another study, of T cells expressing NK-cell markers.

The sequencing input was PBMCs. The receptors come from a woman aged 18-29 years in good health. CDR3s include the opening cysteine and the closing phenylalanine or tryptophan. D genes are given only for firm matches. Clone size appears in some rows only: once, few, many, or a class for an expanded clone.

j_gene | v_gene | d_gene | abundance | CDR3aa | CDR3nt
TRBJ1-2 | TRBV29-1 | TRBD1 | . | CSVQVQGTAGYTF | TGCAGCGTCCAGGTACAGGGGACCGCTGGCTACACCTTC
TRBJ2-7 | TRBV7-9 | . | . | CASGTRSSYEQYF | TGTGCCAGCGGGACGCGGAGCTCCTACGAGCAGTACTTC
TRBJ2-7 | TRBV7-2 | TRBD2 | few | CASSLSGTREQYF | TGTGCCAGCAGCCTTAGCGGGACTAGGGAGCAGTACTTC
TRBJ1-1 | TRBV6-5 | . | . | CASSYSGEGLATEAFF | TGTGCCAGCAGTTACTCGGGGGAGGGTTTGGCCACTGAAGCTTTCTTT
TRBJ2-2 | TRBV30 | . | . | CAWSAQVRNTGELFF | TGTGCCTGGAGCGCCCAGGTCAGGAACACCGGGGAGCTGTTTTTT
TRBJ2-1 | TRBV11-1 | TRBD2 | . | CASSSPSGRPSSYNEQFF | TGTGCCAGCAGCTCGCCTAGCGGGAGGCCAAGCTCCTACAATGAGCAGTTCTTC
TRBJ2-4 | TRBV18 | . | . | CASSPPRATGLLQYF | TGTGCCAGCTCACCCCCTAGGGCGACAGGACTCCTTCAGTACTTC
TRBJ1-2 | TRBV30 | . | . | CAWSRGYNYGYTF | TGTGCCTGGAGCCGAGGATACAACTATGGCTACACCTTC
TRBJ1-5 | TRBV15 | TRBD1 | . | CATSRDLGRGLQPQHF | TGTGCCACCAGCAGAGATTTAGGCAGGGGGCTTCAGCCCCAGCATTTT
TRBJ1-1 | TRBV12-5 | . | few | CASALIRTEAFF | TGTGCTAGTGCCCTCATCAGGACTGAAGCTTTCTTT
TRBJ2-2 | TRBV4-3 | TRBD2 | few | CASSQAGLAGATGELFF | TGCGCCAGCAGCCAAGCAGGACTAGCGGGAGCGACCGGGGAGCTGTTTTTT
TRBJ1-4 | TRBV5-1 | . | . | CASGQGKITNEKLFF | TGCGCCAGCGGTCAGGGGAAAATAACTAATGAAAAACTGTTTTTT
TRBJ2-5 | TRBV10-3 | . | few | CAISEGGETQYF | TGTGCCATCAGTGAGGGCGGGGAGACCCAGTACTTC
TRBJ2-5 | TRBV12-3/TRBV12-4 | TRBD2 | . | CASRPSGGTQETQYF | TGTGCCAGCAGGCCTAGCGGGGGGACCCAAGAGACCCAGTACTTC